This TCR beta chain was recovered during a study of response to subunit inactivated influenza vaccine. Study-level results: After each seasonal influenza vaccination, few new T cells are recruited, the authors suggested.

The CDR3 has 14 amino acids. The germline gives CDR1 SGDLS, CDR2 YYNGEE. The V and J ends lost 0 bases and 2 bases respectively, with 9 bases between them. TCRdb reprocessed the RT-PCR reads with MiXCR, giving one entry per CDR3 protein. The table includes roughly 630,000 distinct CDR3 sequences, about 14% detected once. In this sample, this clonotype turned up a few times. Its specificity is not known. This sequence originates from a man over 45 who received an inactivated influenza vaccine. The sample in question was PBMCs from blood, obtained 14 days before vaccination. V gene TRBV9 combines with J gene TRBJ2-7; no reliable D call. The CDR3 coding sequence is TGTGCCAGCAGCGTAGGTGCAGAAGCCTACGAGCAGTACTTC. Translation gives CASSVGAEAYEQYF.